This T cell receptor (beta chain) was captured in a study of CD8 T cells in ankylosing spondylitis. In making TCR beta libraries, quantitative 5'-RACE with molecular barcodes was used. TCRdb independently ran MiXCR on the 5' RACE reads; one entry per CDR3 protein. Of more than 650,000 distinct CDR3 sequences listed, 10% to 15% are singletons. The table lists this clonotype with a few counts. Its specificity is not known. Trimming removed 4 bases from V and 5 bases from J, with 22 bases in between. Germline V CDR1 and CDR2: SGHRS, YFSETQ. This CDR3 has 16 residues. Findings and limits, study-wide: Blood from ankylosing spondylitis patients appeared to carry a characteristic roughly 8-variant TCR beta motif. It was reported that disease-linked clones were significantly enriched in matched ankylosing spondylitis synovial fluid.

The specimen sequenced was blood, either unsorted or a sorted T cell fraction (not recorded which). This sequence joins TRBV5-1 and TRBJ2-7, with unresolved D. The sequence derives from a male donor with ankylosing spondylitis. The CDR3 spells CASSLKGSIREHEQYF. DNA of the CDR3: TGCGCCAGCAGCCTTAAAGGTTCAATAAGGGAACACGAGCAGTACTTC.